A selection of T cell receptor beta chains follows, all from one sample in a study of response to subunit inactivated influenza vaccine. In TCRdb, the RT-PCR reads were re-called with MiXCR into one record per CDR3 protein. Of roughly 700,000 distinct CDR3 sequences listed, approximately 14% are singletons. Source: PBMCs from blood, taken about 12 days after vaccination. These receptors were obtained from a man aged 50 or older who received an inactivated influenza vaccine. Both conserved end residues are part of each CDR3. Each record gives: D gene, clone size, V gene, J gene, CDR3 DNA, CDR3 protein. A D gene is named only where the DNA matches it firmly. Clone sizes are given selectively: once, few, many, or a class where the clone is expanded.

TRBD1	few	TRBV5-1	TRBJ2-7	TGCGCCAGCAGCTTGGTCCCGGGACAGGGTTCGCGAGTCTACGAGCAGTACTTC	CASSLVPGQGSRVYEQYF
.	few	TRBV29-1	TRBJ2-4	TGCAGCGTTGAAATCCTTGTAGGAAACATTCAGTACTTC	CSVEILVGNIQYF
.	few	TRBV4-1	TRBJ1-1	TGCGCCAGCAGCCAAGTCGGGCTCCCTCAACCTACTGAAGCTTTCTTT	CASSQVGLPQPTEAFF
.	.	TRBV12-3/TRBV12-4	TRBJ1-2	TGTGCCAGCAGTTTAAGACGGAGCTACACCTTC	CASSLRRSYTF
TRBD1	.	TRBV6-1	TRBJ2-3	TGTGCCAGCAGTGTCCGACAGGGGAAGGCAGATACGCAGTATTTT	CASSVRQGKADTQYF
.	few	TRBV10-3	TRBJ2-7	TGTGCCTCGACAGTGACCCTAGATTCCTACGAGCAGTACTTC	CASTVTLDSYEQYF
.	.	TRBV20-1	TRBJ1-3	TGCAGTGCTCGAGGCCTGGGGACACCCTCTGGAAACACCATATATTTT	CSARGLGTPSGNTIYF
TRBD2	.	TRBV20-1	TRBJ2-5	TGCAGTGCCTGCTCCCGGGAGGGCCAAGAGACCCAGTACTTC	CSACSREGQETQYF
TRBD2	.	TRBV20-1	TRBJ2-5	TGCAGTGCTAGCGAACTAGCGGGACAAGAGACCCAGTACTTC	CSASELAGQETQYF
TRBD1	few	TRBV5-1	TRBJ2-5	TGCGCCAGCAGCATTGGGACAGTCCTTCAAGAGACCCAGTACTTC	CASSIGTVLQETQYF
TRBD1	few	TRBV11-3	TRBJ2-3	TGTGCCAGCAGCTTAAGTGGGACAGGGAGGGCAGATACGCAGTATTTT	CASSLSGTGRADTQYF
TRBD1	few	TRBV5-1	TRBJ2-7	TGCGCCAGCAGCCCGGCGACGGGACAGCCTCCCTACGAGCAGTACTTC	CASSPATGQPPYEQYF
.	.	TRBV4-2	TRBJ2-5	TGTGCCAGCAGCCAAGAGGAAGGGCTAGCGAGAGAGACCCAGTACTTC	CASSQEEGLARETQYF
TRBD2	few	TRBV7-9	TRBJ2-3	TGTGCCAGCAGCTTAACAACTAGCGGGGGGATCTATACGCAGTATTTT	CASSLTTSGGIYTQYF
TRBD1	.	TRBV29-1	TRBJ2-5	TGCAGCGTTGGTCCCCGGGACAGGGTACGGGAGACCCAGTACTTC	CSVGPRDRVRETQYF
TRBD2	.	TRBV7-2	TRBJ2-7	TGTGCCAGCAGCATTAGCGGGAGGGTGGGCTACGAGCAGTACTTC	CASSISGRVGYEQYF
TRBD1	few	TRBV30	TRBJ1-5	TGTGCCTGGAGTGCCTGGGACAGTGGCAATCAGCCCCAGCATTTT	CAWSAWDSGNQPQHF
TRBD2	few	TRBV4-3	TRBJ2-3	TGCGCCAGCAGCCAAGAAGGTAGTCGGGGACTACCCACAGATACGCAGTATTTT	CASSQEGSRGLPTDTQYF
.	few	TRBV7-9	TRBJ1-5	TGTGCCAGCAGCTTAGACAGGGAGACTAAGCATTTT	CASSLDRETKHF
.	few	TRBV28	TRBJ1-5	TGTGCCAGCAGTTCGGGGGGGGCCCCGAGGGCCCAGCATTTT	CASSSGGAPRAQHF
.	.	TRBV18	TRBJ1-5	TGTGCCAGCTCACCAGGAGGAGACGGCCAGCCCCAGCATTTT	CASSPGGDGQPQHF
.	.	TRBV3-1	TRBJ2-1	TGTGCCAGCAGCCAAGTGGGTCCGGTAAATGAGCAGTTCTTC	CASSQVGPVNEQFF
.	.	TRBV18	TRBJ2-5	TGTGCCAGCTCACCACAAGACGAGGAGACCCAGTACTTC	CASSPQDEETQYF
TRBD1	few	TRBV7-2	TRBJ1-2	TGTGCCAGCAGCCCTCGGACAGGGGGCGATAGATATGGCTACACCTTC	CASSPRTGGDRYGYTF
.	few	TRBV28	TRBJ1-1	TGTGCCACCTCGCGGGGGGTTAGCACTGAAGCTTTCTTT	CATSRGVSTEAFF
.	.	TRBV20-1	TRBJ2-1	TGCAGTGCTAGGGGACTGGCGGCCCAATCCTACAATGAGCAGTTCTTC	CSARGLAAQSYNEQFF
.	.	TRBV5-1	TRBJ2-1	TGCGCCAGCAGCTTGGCCCAGATCTACAATGAGCAGTTCTTC	CASSLAQIYNEQFF
TRBD2	.	TRBV7-9	TRBJ2-2	TGTGCCAGCAGCCCACACCGGGGGGTATGGACCGGGGAGCTGTTTTTT	CASSPHRGVWTGELFF
TRBD1	few	TRBV29-1	TRBJ1-2	TGCAGCGTTGACGTCGGGACAGGGACGGGGGGCTACACCTTC	CSVDVGTGTGGYTF
.	.	TRBV10-3	TRBJ1-1	TGTGCCATCAGTGGGGACATCGGACAGGAAGCTTTCTTT	CAISGDIGQEAFF
TRBD1	.	TRBV27	TRBJ2-1	TGTGCCAGCAGTGGGGACAGGGGGCTTCGGAATGAGCAGTTCTTC	CASSGDRGLRNEQFF
TRBD2	.	TRBV27	TRBJ2-2	TGTGCCAGCAGTTTATCGCCTTGGCGGGGGGGCACCGGGGAGCTGTTTTTT	CASSLSPWRGGTGELFF
.	.	TRBV29-1	TRBJ2-1	TGCAGCGTTGAAGAAGCGGCAGGCTTCAATGAGCAGTTCTTC	CSVEEAAGFNEQFF
.	.	TRBV5-1	TRBJ2-5	TGCGCCAGCAGCTTTGGAGGGGGCAAAACGGGAGAGACCCAGTACTTC	CASSFGGGKTGETQYF
.	.	TRBV18	TRBJ2-3	TGTGCCAGCTCACCGCCCGGTGCGGGAGATACGCAGTATTTT	CASSPPGAGDTQYF
TRBD2	few	TRBV6-1	TRBJ2-5	TGTGCCAGCACCATGGGACTAGCGGGAGTAGGTGAGACCCAGTACTTC	CASTMGLAGVGETQYF
.	.	TRBV5-1	TRBJ2-2	TGCGCCAGCAGCTTGGTGGAGGGTGGCACCGGGGAGCTGTTTTTT	CASSLVEGGTGELFF
.	few	TRBV6-2/TRBV6-3	TRBJ1-1	TGTGCCAGCAGTTCCGGGAGGGCGGTCATGAACACTGAAGCTTTCTTT	CASSSGRAVMNTEAFF
.	.	TRBV5-1	TRBJ2-7	TGCGCCAGCAGCTACTCATTAGACAGCTACTACGAGCAGTACTTC	CASSYSLDSYYEQYF